The 26 T cell receptor beta chains reported below all come from one sample, sequenced in a study of T cells in Graves' hyperthyroidism and ophthalmopathy. Amplification targeted TCR beta CDR3 regions from RNA transcripts. In the first-round RT-PCR of the TCR CDR3, the HTBI primer set was used. From the multiplex PCR reads, TCRdb called clonotypes with MiXCR, one entry per CDR3 protein. This sample yields nearly 750,000 distinct CDR3 sequences, of which approximately 40% are seen a single time; approximately 31% belongs to the top ten. Material: blood. The receptors originated from a middle-aged woman with Graves' hyperthyroidism.

The rearrangement links TRBV25-1 to TRBJ2-5; possibly TRBD2 for D (6 bases). Looked up from germline, CDR1 is MGHDK and CDR2 is SYGVNS. The CDR3 sequence is 13 residues long. The DNA for the CDR3 is TGTGCTAGAGATGGCCTAGGGAGGGAGACCCAGTACTTC. Translating it yields CARDGLGRETQYF.

This clonotype was counted many times. The chain is built from TRBV13 and TRBJ1-4; D remains ambiguous. In germline, CDR1 is PRHDT, CDR2 FYEKMQ (reference sequence). V gave up 7 bases and J gave up 3 bases, with 12 bases separating them. The CDR3 loop spans 14 amino acids. The CDR3 sequence is CASTAQAANEKLFF. The CDR3 DNA reads as TGTGCCAGCACGGCCCAGGCAGCTAATGAAAAACTGTTTTTT.

The sample holds a few counts of this clonotype. The rearrangement links TRBV6-1 to TRBJ2-5; 14 bases align to TRBD2. CDR1 is MNHNS, CDR2 SASEGT, per germline. Germline trimming cut 5 bases from V and 2 bases from J; bases unmatched to any gene: 13. The CDR3 covers 19 residues. The CDR3 region is CASSQIATSGRALQETQYF. The CDR3 region has the DNA TGTGCCAGCAGTCAAATAGCGACTAGCGGGAGGGCCCTGCAAGAGACCCAGTACTTC.

About this clonotype itself: A read error may account for a junction end that differs from germline. The rearrangement links TRBV7-9 to TRBJ1-4, with a tentative D call TRBD1 (5 bases). The length of the CDR3 is 16 residues. Per the germline V gene, CDR1 is SEHNR and CDR2 is FQNEAQ (reference sequence). The CDR3, as DNA: TGTGCCAGCAGCCACGGGACCACCCTGGCGGATGAAGAACTGTTTTTT. Translating it yields CASSHGTTLADEELFF.

This clonotype came up a few times. The genes are TRBV7-8 and TRBJ1-5; TRBD1 matches 8 bases. This CDR3 is 16 amino acids long. Losses at the gene ends were 6 bases for V and 4 bases for J; bases not matched to a gene: 11. Germline V gives CDR1 SGHVS, CDR2 FQNEAQ. CDR3 region: CASSPNRGEFNQPQHF. CDR3 nucleotide sequence: TGTGCCAGCAGTCCGAACAGGGGGGAATTTAATCAGCCCCAGCATTTT.

This clonotype was counted ten times or more. This chain joins TRBV9 and TRBJ1-1; D is undetermined. The CDR3 spans 13 residues. Trimming cost V 2 bases and J 1 base, with 6 bases left between them. Germline V gene lookup returns CDR1 SGDLS and CDR2 YYNGEE. The CDR3 reads CASSVLSNTEAFF. In DNA form, the CDR3 reads TGTGCCAGCAGCGTGCTTTCGAACACTGAAGCTTTCTTT.

The rearrangement joins TRBV7-2 to TRBJ2-7; D is possibly TRBD1 or TRBD2 (5 bases each). Trimming stripped 5 bases from V and 8 bases from J, with 28 bases between. This CDR3 region has 17 residues. Germline lookup yields CDR1 SGHTA and CDR2 FQGNSA. The CDR3 DNA reads as TGTGCCAGCAGCGCACGTCGGGGCGCGCAGGGTCGTGACAAGCAGTACTTC. Its protein product is CASSARRGAQGRDKQYF.

This clonotype was picked up many times. The chain couples TRBV7-9 to TRBJ1-1; D unresolved. From germline, CDR1 is SEHNR and CDR2 FQNEAQ (reference sequence). V was clipped by 6 bases and J by 1 base, with 18 bases between them. CDR3 length equals 16 residues. CDR3 bases: TGTGCCAGCAGTGACGGGTGGCCCTTGAGGAACACTGAAGCTTTCTTT. It translates to CASSDGWPLRNTEAFF.

This clonotype was observed a handful of times. CDR3 nucleotide sequence: TGTGCCAGCAGCCCACAGGGAAGCGAGCCCCAGCATTTT. As protein: CASSPQGSEPQHF. This chain connects TRBV6-5 to TRBJ1-5, with D possibly being TRBD1 (6 bases). This CDR3 region has 13 residues. Trimming pared 6 bases from V and 8 bases from J, leaving 14 bases between. CDR1 MNHEY and CDR2 SVGAGI come from the germline V gene.

Worth noting for this clonotype: This may be a read error, as it is one base from a much larger clone. This rearrangement joins TRBV24-1 to TRBJ1-1, with D possibly matching TRBD1 (5 bases). CDR3 length: 11 amino acids. Germline CDR1 and CDR2: KGHDR and SFDVKD. The CDR3 protein is CATSDRAETFF. The CDR3 DNA sequence: TGTGCCACCTCCGACAGAGCTGAAACTTTCTTT.

As regards this clonotype: Germline and junction disagree at one end, which may indicate a read error. The chain carries TRBV19 and TRBJ2-6, with D possibly being TRBD1 or TRBD2 (5 bases each). Germline V lookup: CDR1 LNHDA, CDR2 SQIVND (reference sequence). This CDR3 is built from 21 residues. The CDR3 DNA reads as TGCGCCAGCAGCCGCAACCCTATTACTCGGGACCGGTACTCTGGGGCCAACGTCCTGACTTTC. It codes for CASSRNPITRDRYSGANVLTF.

Note on this clonotype: A read error is possible here, since a much larger clone lies one base away. CDR3 amino acids: CASSPDDTGELFF. CDR3 nucleotide sequence: TGTGCCAGCAGCCCCGACGACACCGGGGAGCTGTTTTTT. This rearrangement joins TRBV7-9 to TRBJ2-2; D is unresolved. V shed 5 bases and J shed 3 bases, with 7 bases lying between them. Germline CDR1 reads SEHNR; CDR2 reads FQNEAQ (reference sequence). The CDR3 runs to 13 residues.

This clonotype has a count of ten or more. The chain uses TRBV10-3 and TRBJ1-1; D perhaps matches TRBD1 (5 bases). With 4 bases removed from V and 1 base from J, the gap between germline ends came to 10 bases. CDR1 ENHRY and CDR2 SYGVKD come from the germline V gene. The CDR3 has 14 residues. This chain's CDR3 is CAISGPGGNTEAFF. CDR3 coding DNA: TGTGCCATCAGTGGACCCGGGGGGAACACTGAAGCTTTCTTT.

Written as DNA, the CDR3 is TGTGCCAGCAGTTCCAGGGATCCTGAAGCTTTCTTT. This translates into CASSSRDPEAFF. The rearrangement links TRBV6-6 to TRBJ1-1; TRBD1 is a possible D gene (5 bases). The CDR3 extends over 12 amino acids. CDR1 is MNHNY and CDR2 is SVGAGI in the germline V gene (reference sequence). Trimming removed 4 bases at V and 6 bases at J, with 9 bases between.

The chain couples TRBV25-1 to TRBJ2-6; 7 nucleotides align to TRBD2. CDR1 and CDR2 (germline): MGHDK, SYGVNS. CDR3 length: 20 amino acids. V gave up 0 bases and J gave up 1 base; unmatched junction bases: 12. The CDR3 DNA follows: TGTGCCAGCAGTGAATACCTCCGGGAGGCAGTAGTTTCTGGGGCCAACGTCCTGACTTTC. It translates to CASSEYLREAVVSGANVLTF.

This chain uses TRBV10-1 with TRBJ2-7, with D maybe TRBD1 (7 bases). V lost 6 bases, J lost 6 bases, and 27 bases lay in between. Germline V gene lookup returns CDR1 WNHNN and CDR2 SYGVQD (reference sequence). The CDR3 sequence is 17 residues long. CDR3 residues: CASSLLSGGHPPPEQYF. In nucleotides, the CDR3 is TGCGCCAGCAGCTTGCTATCAGGGGGGCACCCTCCTCCCGAGCAGTACTTC.

The genes are TRBV7-9 and TRBJ2-3; D is perhaps TRBD1 (7 bases). V dropped 2 bases and J dropped 7 bases, with 19 bases sitting between them. CDR3 length: 16 amino acids. Germline V gene sequence: CDR1 SEHNR, CDR2 FQNEAQ (reference sequence). The CDR3 bases are TGTGCCAGCAGCTTAAATGGAGGGGGCAGTGTATATACGCAGTATTTT. Translation gives CASSLNGGGSVYTQYF.

This clonotype has a single count. This rearrangement joins TRBV12-3 or TRBV12-4 to TRBJ2-5; 9 bases match TRBD1. This CDR3 is built from 13 residues. V trimming: 6 bases; J trimming: 9 bases; junction bases outside the gene matches: 8. The CDR3 is CASSRDRAFSQYF. The CDR3 bases are TGTGCCAGCAGCCGGGACAGGGCTTTTTCCCAGTACTTC.

The rearrangement joins TRBV9 to TRBJ2-1, with TRBD2 identical over 8 bases. Germline CDR1 is SGDLS and CDR2 is YYNGEE. Trimming cost V 0 bases and J 4 bases; bases outside gene matches: 6. The CDR3 covers 16 residues. The CDR3 region has the DNA TGTGCCAGCAGCGTAGGGGGCGGGAGGCTGTACAATGAGCAGTTCTTC. Amino acids: CASSVGGGRLYNEQFF.

This clonotype was recorded many times. The chain combines TRBV20-1 with TRBJ2-7, with 9 nucleotides matching TRBD1. The germline gives CDR1 DFQATT, CDR2 SNEGSKA (reference sequence). This CDR3 has 15 residues. The junction had 8 bases not matched to a gene; V was cut back by 0 bases and J by 5 bases. This CDR3 reads CSARDAWTGVNEQYF. CDR3 in DNA: TGCAGTGCTAGAGATGCATGGACAGGGGTTAACGAGCAGTACTTC.

There are a few counts of this clonotype. The V gene is TRBV20-1, the J gene TRBJ2-7, with 13 nucleotides matching TRBD2. The germline V gene has CDR1 DFQATT and CDR2 SNEGSKA (reference sequence). CDR3 length: 14 residues. V lost 8 bases, J lost 4 bases, and 8 bases stayed unmatched. DNA of the CDR3: TGCAGTACCGTTCCGGGACTAGCGGGATACGAGCAGTACTTC. Its translation is CSTVPGLAGYEQYF.

The table lists this clonotype with many counts. This chain connects TRBV24-1 to TRBJ1-5; 8 nucleotides match TRBD1. There are 15 residues in the CDR3. Trimming took 3 bases from V and 7 from J; bases not matched to a gene: 7. Germline CDR1 KGHDR, CDR2 SFDVKD. CDR3 nucleotide sequence: TGTGCCACCAGTGATCCGACAGGGGTCGGGCAGCCCCAGCATTTT. Its protein product is CATSDPTGVGQPQHF.

This chain joins TRBV6-5 and TRBJ1-2; 7 bases are shared with TRBD1. This CDR3 has 17 residues. CDR1 MNHEY and CDR2 SVGAGI come from the germline V gene. The ends lost 0 bases at V and 8 bases at J; junction bases unmatched: 15. In nucleotides, the CDR3 is TGTGCCAGCAGTTACTCAGGTGGAAACAGGGGCCTTTTAGGCTACACCTTC. Translation gives CASSYSGGNRGLLGYTF.

This chain connects TRBV7-9 to TRBJ1-2; 7 nucleotides agree with TRBD1. The J segment lost 3 bases and the V segment lost 5 bases, leaving 6 bases of the junction unmatched. Per germline, CDR1 SEHNR and CDR2 FQNEAQ (reference sequence). The CDR3 sequence is 14 residues long. DNA for the CDR3: TGTGCCAGCAGCCCTGAAGGGGGCCACTATGGCTACACCTTC. It translates to CASSPEGGHYGYTF.

The gene calls are TRBV5-6 and TRBJ1-3, with D unresolved. The CDR3 consists of 13 residues. The germline V gene has CDR1 SGHDT and CDR2 YYEEEE. V gave up 0 bases and J gave up 5 bases, with 6 bases separating them. CDR3: CASSLGSRNTIYF. DNA for the CDR3: TGTGCCAGCAGCTTGGGATCGAGAAACACCATATATTTT.

A word on this clonotype: Since a much larger clone is just one base distant, this may be a read error. The chain recombines TRBV14 with TRBJ1-1; D gene uncertain. The CDR3 runs to 15 residues. Germline assignment: CDR1 SGHDN and CDR2 FVKESK. The V end lost 3 bases, the J end lost 1 base, and 12 bases lay between the germline ends. CDR3 DNA sequence: TGTGCCAGCAGCCAGAATGGACGGCCGAACACTGAAGCTTTCTTT. It specifies CASSQNGRPNTEAFF.